This T cell receptor beta chain was found in a study of T-cell memory formation after mild COVID-19. Germline CDR1 is LNHDA and CDR2 is SQIVND (reference sequence). This CDR3 comprises 17 residues. Trimming stripped 1 base from V and 0 bases from J, with 10 bases between. TCRdb reanalysed the 5' RACE reads using MiXCR and keeps one entry per CDR3 protein. The sample includes around 300,000 distinct CDR3 sequences, around 8% of them seen just once. General study findings and limits: Shrinking CD4+ clones resided mostly in CM and EM, and CD8+ ones in EMRA. Later expanders leaned toward CD4+, whereas clones contracting from day 15 to 85 were balanced CD4/CD8. A subset of responding clones appeared in pre-infection memory, suggesting cross-reactive memory joined.

This clonotype was recorded a few times. Antigen: not known. V is TRBV19 and J is TRBJ2-6; no firm D call. The sample was PBMCs or a T cell subset sorted from them (not recorded which). This sequence originates from a man younger than 30 who had mild COVID-19 (a few samples of this study predate the infection). Cell type and time point are not known. The CDR3 DNA reads as TGTGCCAGTAGTATAGGGACGGCGCTCTCTGGGGCCAACGTCCTGACTTTC. It encodes CASSIGTALSGANVLTF.